Below, 5 T cell receptor beta chains from the same sample are listed, as sequenced in a study of shared clonotypes between healthy human individuals (dated by TCRdb to about 2020). Library method: the immunoSEQ multiplex PCR assay. The table was pulled from immuneACCESS by TCRdb, which kept in-frame rearrangements only. Such tables lose some clones; where checked, under half of the loss comes from unresolved V genes, and the rest has no known cause. For this sample there are about 1.5 million clones; 98% appear just once. The ten largest account for 0.4% to 0.45% of the sample. Sequencing used naive CD4+ T cells sorted from blood. What this sample's cell subset or site label stands for: CD45RA+ positively selected. The source of these receptors is a young man in good health.

The chain has TRBV7-9 and TRBJ2-7; TRBD2 aligns across 14 bases. Germline V gene data show CDR1 as SEHNR and CDR2 as FQNEAQ (reference sequence). V was clipped by 5 bases and J by 3 bases; unmatched bases: 6. This CDR3 is built from 16 residues. The CDR3 loop is CASSGGTSGRIYEQYF. As DNA, the CDR3 is TGTGCCAGCAGCGGGGGGACTAGCGGGAGAATCTACGAGCAGTACTTC. Full variable domain (outside the CDR3, taken from reference TRBV7-9 and TRBJ2-7): DTGVSQNPRHKITKRGQNVTFRCDPISEHNRLYWYRQTLGQGPEFLTYFQNEAQLEKSRLLSDRFSAERPKGSFSTLEIQRTEQGDSAMYLCASSGGTSGRIYEQYFGPGTRLTVT.

With regard to this clone: Other DNA variants within this sample encode the same CDR3. The chain joins TRBV18 to TRBJ2-1; 8 bases match TRBD1. V trimming: 3 bases; J trimming: 8 bases; junction bases outside the gene matches: 3. The CDR3 covers 13 residues. Germline V gene lookup returns CDR1 KGHSH and CDR2 LQKENI. CDR3 region: CASSPPGGDEQFF. CDR3 in DNA: TGTGCCAGCTCACCGCCAGGGGGCGATGAGCAGTTCTTC.

V and J are TRBV14 and TRBJ2-2; tentative D call: TRBD1 (6 bases). V gave up 5 bases and J gave up 4 bases, with 20 bases separating them. Germline V gene data show CDR1 as SGHDN and CDR2 as FVKESK. This CDR3 contains 17 residues. CDR3 sequence reads: CASSSSGGLGSTGELFF. CDR3 in DNA: TGTGCCAGCAGCTCTAGTGGGGGCCTTGGAAGCACCGGGGAGCTGTTTTTT.

CDR3 protein: CASSYRVGENIQYF. The CDR3, as DNA: TGTGCCAGCAGTTACAGGGTGGGCGAAAACATTCAGTACTTC. This chain joins TRBV6-6 and TRBJ2-4; no clear D gene. Germline V gives CDR1 MNHNY, CDR2 SVGAGI (reference sequence). V lost 2 bases and J 5 bases, leaving 10 bases between the germline ends. The CDR3 is 14 amino acids.

The chain carries TRBV6-4 and TRBJ2-3, with TRBD2 matching 10 bases. Per germline, CDR1 MRHNA and CDR2 SNTAGT. V lost 5 bases to trimming and J lost 0 bases; unmatched junction nucleotides: 2. This CDR3 region has 15 residues. CDR3 nucleotide sequence: TGTGCCAGCAGTTTGACTAGCGGGAGCACAGATACGCAGTATTTT. Protein sequence: CASSLTSGSTDTQYF.